Listed below are T cell receptor beta chains from one sample, sequenced in a study. Using its own MiXCR run on the RT-PCR reads, TCRdb lists one record per CDR3 protein. The sample carries around 700,000 distinct CDR3 sequences, approximately 15% recorded once. The material sequenced was memory CD4+ T cells from blood. These receptors were collected from a female donor in good health, serving as a healthy control. Each CDR3 is given with its conserved first and last residue. A D gene is named only where the DNA matches it firmly. The listing skips clone size in some rows; elsewhere it reads once, few, many or a size class.

clone_size	d_call	v_call	j_call	cdr3_aa	cdr3_nt
-	TRBD2	TRBV5-1	TRBJ2-7	CASRSLAGGYEQYF	TGCGCCAGTCGTTCCCTAGCGGGCGGCTACGAGCAGTACTTC
few	-	TRBV20-1	TRBJ2-3	CSASQISTDTQYF	TGCAGTGCTAGTCAGATTAGCACAGATACGCAGTATTTT
-	TRBD1	TRBV7-8	TRBJ2-7	CASSSKDRAGYEQYF	TGTGCCAGCAGCTCAAAGGACAGGGCGGGCTACGAGCAGTACTTC
few	-	TRBV11-2	TRBJ2-3	CASSLGVGSGTDTQYF	TGTGCCAGCAGCTTAGGGGTGGGATCGGGGACAGATACGCAGTATTTT
-	-	TRBV6-1	TRBJ2-3	CASRLGPGTDTQYF	TGTGCCAGCAGACTAGGACCGGGCACAGATACGCAGTATTTT
few	-	TRBV7-2	TRBJ1-1	CASSVNTGLPEAFF	TGTGCCAGCAGCGTAAATACAGGGTTACCTGAAGCTTTCTTT
few	-	TRBV6-8	TRBJ1-5	CASSYRGVAPSGQPQHF	TGTGCCAGCAGTTACAGAGGGGTGGCCCCGAGTGGTCAGCCCCAGCATTTT
few	TRBD2	TRBV5-4	TRBJ2-1	CASSLEGLAGNEQFF	TGTGCCAGCAGCTTGGAAGGACTAGCCGGCAATGAGCAGTTCTTC
few	TRBD2	TRBV29-1	TRBJ2-3	CSVEGRGGSTDTQYF	TGCAGCGTTGAAGGACGGGGGGGTAGCACAGATACGCAGTATTTT
-	TRBD1	TRBV9	TRBJ1-1	CASSSSYGTGIEAFF	TGTGCCAGCAGCTCCAGCTATGGGACAGGGATTGAAGCTTTCTTT
-	TRBD1	TRBV6-5	TRBJ1-1	CASRRRDRKAFF	TGTGCCAGCAGGAGGAGGGACAGAAAAGCTTTCTTT
many	-	TRBV5-6	TRBJ1-5	CASSRTSQWTQHF	TGTGCCAGCAGCCGGACGAGCCAATGGACCCAGCATTTT
few	TRBD1	TRBV4-1	TRBJ1-2	CASSVGRLGQGAQNYGYTF	TGCGCCAGCAGCGTAGGAAGGCTGGGACAGGGGGCGCAAAACTATGGCTACACCTTC
-	TRBD1	TRBV7-2	TRBJ2-2	CASSPRQGAQGELFF	TGTGCCAGCAGCCCAAGACAGGGGGCGCAGGGGGAGCTGTTTTTT
-	TRBD2	TRBV9	TRBJ2-3	CASSDTPAGVTDTQYF	TGTGCCAGCAGCGACACCCCAGCGGGAGTGACAGATACGCAGTATTTT
many	TRBD2	TRBV5-1	TRBJ2-3	CASSLATSGSADTQYF	TGCGCCAGCAGCTTGGCCACTAGCGGGAGTGCAGATACGCAGTATTTT
many	-	TRBV7-2	TRBJ2-5	CASSSDLYQETQYF	TGTGCCAGCAGCTCAGACTTGTACCAAGAGACCCAGTACTTC
few	-	TRBV9	TRBJ2-2	CASSPRGGADTGELFF	TGTGCCAGCAGCCCCCGTGGGGGCGCGGACACCGGGGAGCTGTTTTTT
-	-	TRBV29-1	TRBJ1-2	CSVESRIGYTF	TGCAGCGTTGAAAGCAGGATTGGCTACACCTTC
many	-	TRBV12-3/TRBV12-4	TRBJ1-5	CASSPGAGNQPQHF	TGTGCCAGCAGCCCAGGGGCAGGCAATCAGCCCCAGCATTTT
-	-	TRBV20-1	TRBJ2-7	CSASGGRGALEQYF	TGCAGTGCTAGTGGGGGCAGGGGAGCGTTAGAGCAGTACTTC
few	-	TRBV27	TRBJ2-7	CASSHKPGRNYEQYF	TGTGCCAGCAGTCATAAACCGGGACGGAACTACGAGCAGTACTTC
many	-	TRBV20-1	TRBJ2-7	CSAGGGRGRNEQYF	TGCAGTGCCGGGGGGGGCAGGGGGAGGAACGAGCAGTACTTC
-	TRBD1	TRBV5-5	TRBJ1-2	CASSHPTGGYTF	TGTGCCAGCAGTCACCCGACAGGGGGCTACACCTTC
few	-	TRBV20-1	TRBJ1-3	CSATQGPGNTIYF	TGCAGTGCGACACAGGGCCCTGGAAACACCATATATTTT
few	TRBD1	TRBV20-1	TRBJ2-5	CSAVGQSRGTQYF	TGCAGTGCCGTGGGACAGAGCCGTGGGACCCAGTACTTC
few	-	TRBV12-3/TRBV12-4	TRBJ1-3	CASSLGRPGNTIYF	TGTGCCAGCAGCCTAGGGAGGCCGGGAAACACCATATATTTT
many	TRBD2	TRBV29-1	TRBJ2-7	CSVVVAGGPREQYF	TGCAGCGTCGTCGTAGCGGGAGGGCCTCGCGAGCAGTACTTC
-	-	TRBV7-9	TRBJ2-3	CASSLVVQVYTDTQYF	TGTGCCAGCAGCTTAGTCGTCCAGGTCTACACAGATACGCAGTATTTT
many	-	TRBV29-1	TRBJ2-5	CSADGGWGVQTQYF	TGCAGCGCCGACGGAGGGTGGGGAGTTCAGACCCAGTACTTC
-	-	TRBV5-5	TRBJ2-7	CASSLRVPLYEQYF	TGTGCCAGCAGCTTAAGGGTCCCTCTCTACGAGCAGTACTTC
-	TRBD1	TRBV20-1	TRBJ2-5	CSARDPAGDSDWETQYF	TGCAGTGCTAGAGATCCTGCCGGGGACAGCGACTGGGAGACCCAGTACTTC
many	TRBD1	TRBV12-3/TRBV12-4	TRBJ1-1	CATRTGRGEAFF	TGTGCCACTAGGACAGGGCGCGGGGAAGCTTTCTTT
-	TRBD2	TRBV7-9	TRBJ2-2	CASSPTSDRGELFF	TGTGCCAGCAGCCCCACTAGCGACCGGGGGGAGCTGTTTTTT
-	TRBD1	TRBV18	TRBJ1-1	CASSQQGSVTEAFF	TGTGCCAGCTCACAACAGGGGTCCGTCACTGAAGCTTTCTTT
few	TRBD2	TRBV9	TRBJ2-7	CASSARLAAPYEQYF	TGTGCCAGCAGCGCCAGACTAGCAGCCCCCTACGAGCAGTACTTC
many	TRBD1	TRBV5-1	TRBJ2-7	CASSLNRDRGLQQYF	TGCGCCAGCAGCCTAAACCGGGACAGGGGGTTGCAGCAGTACTTC
many	-	TRBV20-1	TRBJ2-7	CSARVPGVYEQYF	TGCAGTGCTAGAGTCCCGGGAGTCTACGAGCAGTACTTC
many	-	TRBV20-1	TRBJ1-1	CSAREGARRAFF	TGCAGTGCTAGAGAAGGGGCAAGGCGAGCTTTCTTT